Below, 21 T cell receptor beta chains from the same sample are listed, as sequenced in a study of cytomegalovirus exposure and HLA in healthy donors. A multiplex PCR was run with 60 Vbeta primers and 13 Jbeta primers. The method was immunoSEQ multiplex PCR; TCRdb's version includes in-frame clones alone and lacks a portion of them. The table shows about 97,000 clones, with about 69% occurring only once. Sequencing input: PBMCs. These receptors originate from a human donor in good health.

This clone was seen more than once but under ten times. The rearrangement uses TRBV5-1 and TRBJ2-2, with D uncertain. The CDR3 has 14 residues. V lost 4 bases, J lost 1 base, and 8 bases lay in between. CDR1 is SGHRS, CDR2 YFSETQ, per germline. CDR3 protein: CASSATENTGELFF. The CDR3, as DNA: TGCGCCAGCAGCGCAACAGAGAACACCGGGGAGCTGTTTTTT.

V gene TRBV12-2 combines with J gene TRBJ2-7; TRBD1 is the table's D call, not checked against the DNA. TRBV12-2 is tagged as a pseudogene. There are 13 residues in the CDR3. Here the CDR3 reads CADSGQGAYEQYF. CDR3 DNA: TGTGCAGATTCGGGACAGGGGGCCTACGAGCAGTACTTC.

The V call is TRBV29-1, the J call TRBJ1-1; 7 bases are shared with TRBD1. The J segment lost 9 bases and the V segment lost 7 bases, leaving 11 bases of the junction unmatched. Germline assignment: CDR1 SQVTM and CDR2 ANQGSEA. The CDR3 length is 12 residues. CDR3 in DNA: TGCAGCGGTGGAGGGACAGATCAAAAAGCTTTCTTT. Protein product: CSGGGTDQKAFF.

This clone came up a few times. The chain employs TRBV5-1 and TRBJ2-7, with 9 bases that match TRBD1. Germline V gene data show CDR1 as SGHRS and CDR2 as YFSETQ. This CDR3 has 15 residues. V shed 4 bases and J 2 bases; nucleotides not matched to a gene: 7. CDR3 sequence reads: CASSLGQGITYEQYF. The CDR3, as DNA: TGCGCCAGCAGCCTAGGACAGGGGATTACCTACGAGCAGTACTTC.

This clone was seen a few times. The chain uses TRBV2 and TRBJ2-2; tentatively, D is TRBD2 (5 bases). The CDR3 spans 14 residues. Germline V gives CDR1 SNHLY, CDR2 FYNNEI. Trimming removed 7 bases at V and 4 bases at J, with 13 bases between. Here the CDR3 reads CASKEGRGTGELFF. CDR3 DNA sequence: TGTGCCAGCAAAGAGGGCCGGGGCACCGGGGAGCTGTTTTTT.

The genes are TRBV29-1 and TRBJ2-1; 8 bases map to TRBD1. The germline V gene encodes CDR1 SQVTM and CDR2 ANQGSEA. This CDR3 spans 12 amino acids. Trimming cost V 7 bases and J 8 bases; bases outside gene matches: 7. The DNA of the CDR3 is TGCAGCGCCAAGGACAGGGTCGATGAGCAGTTCTTC. This translates into CSAKDRVDEQFF.

The V call is TRBV6-1, the J call TRBJ2-7, with 10 nucleotides matching TRBD1. The CDR3 totals 13 residues. Germline values: CDR1 MNHNS, CDR2 SASEGT. V lost 6 bases, J lost 2 bases, and 1 base stayed unmatched. CDR3 amino acids: CASRGQGTYEQYF. The DNA of the CDR3 is TGTGCCAGCAGGGGACAGGGGACCTACGAGCAGTACTTC.

The chain couples TRBV10-1 to TRBJ1-4; D ambiguous. V gave up 7 bases and J gave up 4 bases, with 31 bases separating them. Germline V gene data show CDR1 as WNHNN and CDR2 as SYGVQD (reference sequence). The CDR3 is made up of 20 amino acids. The CDR3, as DNA: TGCGCCAGCACCTTTTTCCCTGGAGAGGGAGTGGAGGCCTATAATGAAAAACTGTTTTTT. Translated, it gives CASTFFPGEGVEAYNEKLFF.

The chain joins TRBV6-1 to TRBJ2-5; D not resolved. The end of the DNA aligns better with TRBJ2-7, so the J call may be wrong. Germline V gene data show CDR1 as MNHNS and CDR2 as SASEGT. The CDR3 spans 13 residues. CDR3 DNA: TGTGCCAGCAGGCAGGCCTCTACCTACGAGCAGTACTTC. This sequence encodes CASRQASTYEQYF.

This chain uses TRBV10-1 with TRBJ2-2, with 12 bases matching TRBD2. After removal of 0 bases from V and 1 base from J, the junction contained 9 bases not matched to a gene. Looked up from germline, CDR1 is WNHNN and CDR2 is SYGVQD (reference sequence). CDR3 length: 20 residues. DNA for the CDR3: TGCGCCAGCAGTGAGTCTCCACTAGCGGGAGGCTGGGGGAACACCGGGGAGCTGTTTTTT. This translates into CASSESPLAGGWGNTGELFF.

The chain links TRBV27 to TRBJ2-7; a possible D gene is TRBD2 (6 bases). V gave up 5 bases and J gave up 1 base, with 15 bases separating them. This CDR3 contains 15 residues. In germline, CDR1 is MNHEY, CDR2 SMNVEV (reference sequence). The CDR3 is CASSRTRDLSYEQYF. The CDR3 nucleotides read TGTGCCAGCAGTCGCACCCGGGACTTGTCCTACGAGCAGTACTTC.

This clone was picked up a small number of times. This chain uses TRBV4-1 with TRBJ2-1, with D unresolved. Germline V gene data show CDR1 as MGHRA and CDR2 as YSYEKL. The CDR3 extends over 15 amino acids. V lost 1 base and J 0 bases, leaving 7 bases between the germline ends. CDR3 loop: CASSQAVFSYNEQFF. CDR3 DNA: TGCGCCAGCAGCCAAGCGGTGTTCTCCTACAATGAGCAGTTCTTC.

This rearrangement joins TRBV11-2 to TRBJ2-7; 7 bases align to TRBD1. The V segment lost 8 bases and the J segment 5 bases; nucleotides outside the gene matches: 12. There are 14 residues in the CDR3. Germline V gives CDR1 SGHAT, CDR2 FQNNGV. The CDR3 DNA sequence: TGTGCCAGCGGGACCGGGACAGCATATAACGAGCAGTACTTC. Its protein is CASGTGTAYNEQYF. The entire variable domain, with the rest obtained from reference TRBV11-2 and TRBJ2-7, is as follows: EAGVAQSPRYKIIEKRQSVAFWCNPISGHATLYWYQQILGQGPKLLIQFQNNGVVDDSQLPKDRFSAERLKGVDSTLKIQPAKLEDSAVYLCASGTGTAYNEQYFGPGTRLTVT.

The rearrangement links TRBV7-9 to TRBJ2-1, with 16 positions matching TRBD2. Trimming at V came to 5 bases and at J to 1 base, leaving 5 bases not matched to a gene. The CDR3 has 18 amino acids. Germline V gene data show CDR1 as SEHNR and CDR2 as FQNEAQ (reference sequence). DNA of the CDR3: TGTGCCAGCAGCCCGGGACTAGCGGGAGGGCCTTCCTACAATGAGCAGTTCTTC. Translated: CASSPGLAGGPSYNEQFF.

The chain has TRBV5-6 and TRBJ1-2, with D unclear. Germline lookup yields CDR1 SGHDT and CDR2 YYEEEE. The CDR3 length is 14 residues. Trimming removed 0 bases from V and 2 bases from J, with 8 bases in between. The CDR3 protein is CASSLAGSNYGYTF. The CDR3 bases are TGTGCCAGCAGCTTGGCGGGATCGAACTATGGCTACACCTTC.

This rearrangement joins TRBV28 to TRBJ1-1; D is ambiguous. With 3 bases removed from V and 2 bases from J, the gap between germline ends came to 7 bases. The CDR3 has 13 amino acids. Germline CDR1 MDHEN, CDR2 SYDVKM. The CDR3 loop is CASSFGLNTEAFF. The CDR3 DNA is TGTGCCAGCAGTTTTGGGCTCAACACTGAAGCTTTCTTT.

The CDR3 loop reads CASSQRDSNEKLFF. DNA for the CDR3: TGCGCCAGCAGCCAAAGGGACTCGAATGAAAAACTGTTTTTT. V and J are TRBV4-1 and TRBJ1-4; D may be TRBD1 (5 bases). Between the trimmed V and J ends, which lost 2 bases and 5 bases, there was a span of 9 bases. Germline CDR1 MGHRA, CDR2 YSYEKL. This CDR3 region has 14 residues.

V is TRBV7-9 and J is TRBJ1-2; 8 bases line up with TRBD1. There are 13 residues in the CDR3. J gave up 7 bases and V 5 bases, and 6 bases lay outside the gene matches. In germline, CDR1 is SEHNR, CDR2 FQNEAQ (reference sequence). The CDR3 protein is CASSRQGAGGYTF. CDR3 nucleotide sequence: TGTGCCAGCAGCCGTCAGGGGGCTGGTGGCTACACCTTC.

The genes are TRBV12-5 and TRBJ2-1, with no clear D. The CDR3 has 14 amino acids. The V and J ends lost 1 base and 7 bases respectively, with 11 bases between them. Germline CDR1 is LGHNT and CDR2 is FRNRAP. CDR3 region: CASGLGHGVNEQFF. In DNA form, the CDR3 reads TGTGCTAGTGGTTTGGGACATGGTGTGAATGAGCAGTTCTTC.

The table lists this clone with a few counts. The CDR3 DNA reads as TGCGTTGACAAGGGGGATCCATCTGAAGCTTTCTTT. Protein sequence: CVDKGDPSEAFF. The genes are TRBV10-1 and TRBJ1-1; a possible D gene is TRBD1 (6 bases). There are 12 residues in the CDR3. Germline loops: CDR1 WNHNN, CDR2 SYGVQD (reference sequence).

The J gene is TRBJ1-4, the V gene TRBV5-1, with a weak D call TRBD1 (6 bases). Per the germline V gene, CDR1 is SGHRS and CDR2 is YFSETQ. Trimming cost V 4 bases and J 4 bases, with 11 bases left between them. This CDR3 spans 14 amino acids. Here the CDR3 reads CASSPGQLNEKLFF. DNA for the CDR3: TGCGCCAGCAGCCCAGGACAGCTTAATGAAAAACTGTTTTTT.